These 2 T cell receptor beta chains came from one sample sequenced in a study of response to subunit inactivated influenza vaccine. In TCRdb, the RT-PCR reads were re-called with MiXCR into one record per CDR3 protein. The sample consists of approximately 520,000 distinct CDR3 sequences, roughly 27% of them appearing once. This sample comprised CD4+ T cells sorted from PBMCs, obtained 5 days after vaccination. The receptor set was obtained from a man aged 45-60 years who received an inactivated influenza vaccine.

This clonotype was counted between two and nine times. The chain uses TRBV10-3 and TRBJ2-2; a weak D match, TRBD2 (5 bases). V lost 6 bases and J 5 bases, leaving 10 bases between the germline ends. The CDR3 has 13 amino acids. Germline V CDR1 and CDR2: ENHRY, SYGVKD. CDR3 loop: CAISEDSTGELFF. The CDR3 nucleotides are TGTGCCATCAGCGAGGACTCGACCGGGGAGCTGTTTTTT.

The gene calls are TRBV20-1 and TRBJ1-5, with 7 positions matching TRBD1. Germline values: CDR1 DFQATT, CDR2 SNEGSKA (reference sequence). The V segment lost 7 bases and the J segment 2 bases; nucleotides outside the gene matches: 8. There are 14 residues in the CDR3. CDR3 sequence reads: CSVNRGQGNQPQHF. The CDR3 nucleotides are TGCAGTGTTAACCGCGGACAGGGCAATCAGCCCCAGCATTTT.